This passage covers 14 T cell receptor beta chains from one sample sequenced in a study of Ad26.COV2.S vaccination and SARS-CoV-2 variants. Measured with immunoSEQ multiplex PCR; TCRdb has only the in-frame clones, and not every one. The sample includes about 430,000 clones, about 93% seen only once; the top ten take more than 10%. Treatment noted: 15 to 20 received Ad26.COV2.S at low or high dose, single or two shots; 5 received placebo; per-sample allocation not given. On day 63 after the first injection, vaccine and placebo recipients gave samples. Sequences were derived from peripheral blood, sampled in a trial of Ad26.COV2.S vaccine versus placebo. These receptors were obtained from a person aged 18 to 59 who received the Ad26.COV2.S COVID-19 vaccine or a placebo.

The chain combines TRBV12-5 with TRBJ2-7; the match to TRBD2 covers 10 bases. V was pared by 0 bases and J by 3 bases, with 8 bases of the junction left unmatched. CDR1 is LGHNT, CDR2 FRNRAP, per germline. This CDR3 has 17 residues. CDR3 sequence reads: CASGLVLPQREGYEQYF. The CDR3 DNA reads TGTGCTAGTGGTTTGGTATTACCCCAGCGGGAGGGCTACGAGCAGTACTTC.

The V gene is TRBV5-1, the J gene TRBJ2-2; no clear D. Between the trimmed V and J ends, which lost 4 bases and 0 bases, there was a span of 16 bases. The CDR3 contains 17 residues. CDR1 and CDR2 from the germline V gene are SGHRS and YFSETQ. CDR3: CASSQSAERPNTGELFF. CDR3 nucleotide sequence: TGCGCCAGCAGCCAGTCCGCGGAGAGACCGAACACCGGGGAGCTGTTTTTT.

Comments on this clone: This specimen includes other DNA sequences encoding the same CDR3. The chain has TRBV12-3 or TRBV12-4 and TRBJ1-5, with D tentatively TRBD1 (6 bases). The CDR3 is 13 residues long. V was cut by 5 bases and J by 2 bases, with 7 bases left in between. CDR3 sequence (DNA): TGTGCCAGCAGTCGACAGGGCAATCAGCCCCAGCATTTT. Translation gives CASSRQGNQPQHF.

This chain connects TRBV3-1 (or the pseudogene TRBV3-2) to TRBJ2-5; no clear D gene. Trimming cost V 4 bases and J 5 bases, with 17 bases left between them. Germline CDR1 LGHDT, CDR2 YNNKEL (reference sequence). The CDR3 has 15 amino acids. The CDR3 coding sequence is TGTGCCAGCAGCCGCGCAACCACAATCTGGGAGACCCAGTACTTC. Translated, it gives CASSRATTIWETQYF.

This clone turned up a few times. V is TRBV30 and J is TRBJ2-7; TRBD2 is a possible D gene (5 bases). CDR1 and CDR2 (germline): GTSNPN, SVGIG (reference sequence). This CDR3 region has 15 residues. V was pared by 0 bases and J by 2 bases, with 14 bases between. CDR3 residues: CAWSVGEGWAYEQYF. The CDR3 DNA is TGTGCCTGGAGTGTAGGCGAGGGATGGGCCTACGAGCAGTACTTC.

V is TRBV5-6 and J is TRBJ2-2; 9 bases are shared with TRBD2. The CDR3 contains 17 residues. V was clipped by 2 bases and J by 4 bases; unmatched bases: 9. Germline values: CDR1 SGHDT, CDR2 YYEEEE. The CDR3 bases are TGTGCCAGCAGCTTAGCGGGAGGTGTGAAGTTCACCGGGGAGCTGTTTTTT. It specifies CASSLAGGVKFTGELFF.

This chain joins TRBV9 and TRBJ2-1; D tentatively reads TRBD1 or TRBD2 (6 bases each). The CDR3 runs to 14 residues. Germline CDR1 SGDLS, CDR2 YYNGEE. V dropped 6 bases and J dropped 5 bases, with 15 bases sitting between them. The CDR3 DNA reads TGTGCCAGCAACATCGGGGGCATCGACAATGAGCAGTTCTTC. As protein: CASNIGGIDNEQFF.

V gene TRBV18 combines with J gene TRBJ2-2, with D possibly matching TRBD1 (6 bases). The CDR3 is 17 residues long. Trimming stripped 1 base from V and 0 bases from J, with 12 bases between. The germline CDR1 and CDR2 sequences are KGHSH and LQKENI. CDR3 bases: TGTGCCAGCTCACCACAAAGAACAGGGACGAACACCGGGGAGCTGTTTTTT. Its protein product is CASSPQRTGTNTGELFF.

V and J are TRBV15 and TRBJ2-1; 11 bases are shared with TRBD2. Germline assignment: CDR1 LNHNV and CDR2 YYDKDF (reference sequence). The CDR3 is 18 residues long. With V trimmed by 1 base and J by 1 base, 6 bases remained unmatched. Here the CDR3 DNA reads TGTGCCACCAGCAGAGGTAATAGCGGGAGGGCTTCCTACAATGAGCAGTTCTTC. As protein: CATSRGNSGRASYNEQFF.

The V and J genes are TRBV5-3 and TRBJ2-7, with 8 positions matching TRBD1. TRBV5-3 is an ORF, and what it does is uncertain. The CDR3 is made up of 15 amino acids. The V gene end was trimmed by 1 base and the J gene end by 7 bases; junction bases not matched to a gene: 10. The DNA for the CDR3 is TGTGCCAGAAGCTTGATCTCCCAGGGGGCTTGGGAGCAGTACTTC. Translation gives CARSLISQGAWEQYF.

The J gene is TRBJ2-1, the V gene TRBV11-2; 14 nucleotides match TRBD2. This CDR3 spans 18 amino acids. Unmatched junction bases numbered 5, after V lost 0 bases and J lost 4 bases. The germline V gene has CDR1 SGHAT and CDR2 FQNNGV. The CDR3 sequence is CASSLEGLAGVLYNEQFF. The CDR3 nucleotides are TGTGCCAGCAGCTTAGAGGGACTAGCGGGAGTCCTTTACAATGAGCAGTTCTTC.

This clone was detected a few times. The DNA of the CDR3 is TGTGCCAGCAGCCAAGCGCAGGGGGGCAATCAGCCCCAGCATTTT. Protein sequence: CASSQAQGGNQPQHF. The chain couples TRBV4-2 to TRBJ1-5; TRBD1 matches 7 bases. Germline V lookup: CDR1 LGHNA, CDR2 YNFKEQ. The ends lost 1 base at V and 2 bases at J; junction bases unmatched: 2. CDR3 length: 15 residues.

This clone was recorded once. The rearrangement uses TRBV11-2 and TRBJ2-7, with 14 bases fitting TRBD2. V dropped 5 bases and J dropped 5; count of bases not matched to a gene: 5. This CDR3 has 15 residues. Germline lookup yields CDR1 SGHAT and CDR2 FQNNGV. The CDR3 protein is CASSPGLAGEDEQYF. The CDR3 DNA reads as TGTGCCAGCAGCCCGGGACTAGCGGGAGAGGACGAGCAGTACTTC. The full variable domain, its missing parts supplied by reference TRBV11-2 and TRBJ2-7, is EAGVAQSPRYKIIEKRQSVAFWCNPISGHATLYWYQQILGQGPKLLIQFQNNGVVDDSQLPKDRFSAERLKGVDSTLKIQPAKLEDSAVYLCASSPGLAGEDEQYFGPGTRLTVT.

The gene calls are TRBV28 and TRBJ1-3; D is unresolved. From germline, CDR1 is MDHEN and CDR2 SYDVKM. The length of the CDR3 is 13 residues. V was pared by 3 bases and J by 3 bases, with 6 bases between. In nucleotides, the CDR3 is TGTGCCAGCAGTTTCCGGGGTGGAAACACCATATATTTT. Translating gives CASSFRGGNTIYF.